This T cell receptor (beta chain) was recorded in a study of T cells expressing NK-cell markers. After re-calling the 5' RACE reads, TCRdb lists one entry per CDR3 protein, DNA absent. Across around 280,000 distinct CDR3 sequences, the top ten clones capture around 0.42% of the sample. Germline lookup yields CDR1 DFQATT and CDR2 SNEGSKA (reference sequence). The CDR3 is made up of 15 amino acids. The TCR was taken from a man between 18 and 29 years old in good health. This chain uses TRBV20-1 with TRBJ2-1; TCRdb's assignment of TRBD1 cannot be checked, as there is no DNA. Sequencing was done on a sample of blood T cells: a sorted CD56 or NKG2C T cell subset, CD4+ or CD8+ T cells, or bulk PBMC T cells (not recorded which). The CDR3 here is CSARVGEESYNEQFF.